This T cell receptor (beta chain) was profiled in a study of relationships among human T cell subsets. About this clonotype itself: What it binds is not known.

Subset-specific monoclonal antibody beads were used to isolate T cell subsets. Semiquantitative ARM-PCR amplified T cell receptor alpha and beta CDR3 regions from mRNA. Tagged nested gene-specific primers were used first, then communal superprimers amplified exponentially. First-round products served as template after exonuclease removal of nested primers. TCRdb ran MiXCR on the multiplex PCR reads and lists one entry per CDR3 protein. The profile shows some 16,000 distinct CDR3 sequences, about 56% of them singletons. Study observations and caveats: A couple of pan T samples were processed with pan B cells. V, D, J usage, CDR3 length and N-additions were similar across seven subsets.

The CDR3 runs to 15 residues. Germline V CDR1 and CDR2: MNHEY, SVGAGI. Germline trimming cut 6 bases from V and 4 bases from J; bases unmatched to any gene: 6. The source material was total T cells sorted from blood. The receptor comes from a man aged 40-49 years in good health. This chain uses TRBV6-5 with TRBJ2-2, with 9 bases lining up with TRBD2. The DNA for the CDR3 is TGTGCCAGCAGCTCGGGACTAGCTCTCACCGGGGAGCTGTTTTTT. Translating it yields CASSSGLALTGELFF.